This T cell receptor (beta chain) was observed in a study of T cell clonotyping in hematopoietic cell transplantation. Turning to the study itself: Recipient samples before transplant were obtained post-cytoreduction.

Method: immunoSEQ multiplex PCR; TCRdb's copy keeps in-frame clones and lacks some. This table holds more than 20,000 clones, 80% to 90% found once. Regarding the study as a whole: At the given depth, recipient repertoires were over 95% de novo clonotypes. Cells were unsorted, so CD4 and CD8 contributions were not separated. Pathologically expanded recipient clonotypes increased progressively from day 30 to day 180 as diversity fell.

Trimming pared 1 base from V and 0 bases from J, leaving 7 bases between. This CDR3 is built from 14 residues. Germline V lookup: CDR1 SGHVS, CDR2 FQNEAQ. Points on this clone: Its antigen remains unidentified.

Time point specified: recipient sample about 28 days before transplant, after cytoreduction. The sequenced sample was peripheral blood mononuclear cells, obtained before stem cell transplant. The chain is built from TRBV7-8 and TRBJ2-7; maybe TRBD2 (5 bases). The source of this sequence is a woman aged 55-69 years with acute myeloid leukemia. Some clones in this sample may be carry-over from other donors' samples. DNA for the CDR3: TGTGCCAGCAGCTTAGGTACTAGCTCCTACGAGCAGTACTTC. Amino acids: CASSLGTSSYEQYF. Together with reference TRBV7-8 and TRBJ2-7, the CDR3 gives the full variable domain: GAGVSQSPRYKVAKRGQDVALRCDPISGHVSLFWYQQALGQGPEFLTYFQNEAQLDKSGLPSDRFFAERPEGSVSTLKIQRTQQEDSAVYLCASSLGTSSYEQYFGPGTRLTVT.